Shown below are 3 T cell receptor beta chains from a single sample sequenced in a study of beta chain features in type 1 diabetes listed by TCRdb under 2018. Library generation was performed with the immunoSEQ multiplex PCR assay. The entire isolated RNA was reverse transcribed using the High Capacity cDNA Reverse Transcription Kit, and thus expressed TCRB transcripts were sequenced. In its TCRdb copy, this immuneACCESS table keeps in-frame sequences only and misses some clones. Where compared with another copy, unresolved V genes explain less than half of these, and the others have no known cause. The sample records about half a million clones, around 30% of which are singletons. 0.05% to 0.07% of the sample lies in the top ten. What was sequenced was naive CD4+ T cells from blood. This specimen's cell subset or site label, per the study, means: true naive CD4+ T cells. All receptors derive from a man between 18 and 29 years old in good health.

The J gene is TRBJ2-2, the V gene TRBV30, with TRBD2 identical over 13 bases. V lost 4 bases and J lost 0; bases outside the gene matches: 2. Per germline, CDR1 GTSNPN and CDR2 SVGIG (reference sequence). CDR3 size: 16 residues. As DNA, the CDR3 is TGTGCCTGGAAAACTAGCGGGAGGGCGAACACCGGGGAGCTGTTTTTT. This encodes CAWKTSGRANTGELFF.

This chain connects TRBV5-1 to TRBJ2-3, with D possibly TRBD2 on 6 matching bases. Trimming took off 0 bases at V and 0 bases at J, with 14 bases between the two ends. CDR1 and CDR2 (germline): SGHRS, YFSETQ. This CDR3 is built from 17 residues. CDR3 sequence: CASSLANLAPSTDTQYF. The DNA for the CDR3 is TGCGCCAGCAGCTTGGCGAACCTAGCGCCTAGCACAGATACGCAGTATTTT.

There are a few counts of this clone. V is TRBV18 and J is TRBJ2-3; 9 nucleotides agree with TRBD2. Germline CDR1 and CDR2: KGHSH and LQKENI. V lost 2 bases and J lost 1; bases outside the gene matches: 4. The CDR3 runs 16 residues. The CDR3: CASSPKRLAGTDTQYF. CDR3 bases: TGTGCCAGCTCACCAAAAAGACTAGCGGGCACAGATACGCAGTATTTT.